This T cell receptor beta chain was found in a study of cytomegalovirus exposure and HLA in healthy donors. Study overall: Approximately 190 million T cells yielded approximately 110 million unique TCR beta sequences in earlier analysis.

Germline V gene lookup returns CDR1 SNHLY and CDR2 FYNNEI. The CDR3 runs to 14 residues. With 1 base removed from V and 2 bases from J, the gap between germline ends came to 8 bases. Study findings and constraints: There were reportedly fewer N-insertions in an Asian-associated ancestry cluster than the approximately 670-donor mean, in a later analysis. For TCR beta chains, V- and J-gene trimming was later linked to a missense DCLRE1C variant.

With regard to this clone: What it binds is not known.

Vbeta (60) and Jbeta (13) primers were used in the PCR. The protocol was immunoSEQ multiplex PCR, while the TCRdb copy is restricted to in-frame clones and leaves out a portion. The repertoire holds around 190,000 clones, 70% to 80% seen once, with about 0.72% in the top ten. V and J are TRBV2 and TRBJ1-2, with D hard to call. Source material: PBMCs. The sequence derives from a woman in her thirties or forties in good health and CMV-seronegative. The CDR3 reads CASSEGAPNYGYTF. DNA of the CDR3: TGTGCCAGCAGTGAAGGGGCACCGAACTATGGCTACACCTTC.